This TCR beta chain was documented in a study of T-cell reconstitution after alpha-beta-depleted transplantation in children listed by TCRdb under 2016. For the wider study: T-cell immune reconstitution after TCRalphabeta/CD19-depleted allogeneic hematopoietic cell transplantation in children was quantitatively tracked in the study by means of TCR repertoire profiling.

Trimming at the junction amounts to 6 bases on V and 7 bases on J, and the germline ends lie 22 bases apart. The CDR3 runs 16 residues from the cysteine to the phenylalanine. CDR3 DNA only is kept here, 48 bases in frame from base 1. CDR1 is given as MNHEY and CDR2 as SMNVEV, both from the germline V gene (reference sequence). What the research found in general, with its limitations: In some patients, the high TCRbeta diversity seen at day 60 was put down to recipient T cells and intrathymic progenitors that had survived conditioning. The apparently early alphabetaT-cell count recovery about two months after transplant was reportedly dependent on only several hundred rapidly expanded clones derived from non-depleted graft cells. Over subsequent months, a decline in hyperexpanded clone frequencies was noted, and after one year, T-cell counts and TCRbeta diversity were mostly ascribed to newly produced T cells.

The library relied on PCR. TCRdb records Illumina HiSeq 2500 as the sequencer. TCR libraries were prepared with molecular barcoding, using unique molecular identifiers to normalize TCRbeta repertoire quantification. Using fastp at Q25 and MiXCR, TCRdb reprocessed the public reads and kept productive beta chains. Rows with a matching CDR3 protein are joined into one entry that keeps the most common DNA and genes. In all, the sample holds around 440,000 distinct CDR3 sequences, and roughly 16% of those were seen once. Less than 30% of the sample is held by the ten biggest clonotypes. In the case of this clonotype: This clone's antigen is unknown. It has no much larger one-base neighbor in the sample; base qualities were not kept.

Read against the paper, the sample's treatment or condition label means: allogeneic hematopoietic cell transplantation with graft depleted of TCRalphabeta T cells and CD19 B cells. The transplant recipients were children given TCRalphabeta/CD19-depleted allogeneic hematopoietic cell grafts. This sequence was found in a boy under two years old who had a stem cell transplant for Wiskott-Aldrich syndrome, so the T cells may come from the graft donor. Rearrangement joined TRBV27 to TRBJ2-1, and possibly TRBD1, on 6 matching bases. Sequencing was performed on PBMCs, mostly from graft donor cells, taken 360 days after TCRalphabeta/CD19-depleted stem cell transplant. The nucleotide sequence reads TGTGCCAGCAGCCCCCGGGGTCAGGGGATCCGAAATGAGCAGTTCTTC. It translates to CASSPRGQGIRNEQFF.